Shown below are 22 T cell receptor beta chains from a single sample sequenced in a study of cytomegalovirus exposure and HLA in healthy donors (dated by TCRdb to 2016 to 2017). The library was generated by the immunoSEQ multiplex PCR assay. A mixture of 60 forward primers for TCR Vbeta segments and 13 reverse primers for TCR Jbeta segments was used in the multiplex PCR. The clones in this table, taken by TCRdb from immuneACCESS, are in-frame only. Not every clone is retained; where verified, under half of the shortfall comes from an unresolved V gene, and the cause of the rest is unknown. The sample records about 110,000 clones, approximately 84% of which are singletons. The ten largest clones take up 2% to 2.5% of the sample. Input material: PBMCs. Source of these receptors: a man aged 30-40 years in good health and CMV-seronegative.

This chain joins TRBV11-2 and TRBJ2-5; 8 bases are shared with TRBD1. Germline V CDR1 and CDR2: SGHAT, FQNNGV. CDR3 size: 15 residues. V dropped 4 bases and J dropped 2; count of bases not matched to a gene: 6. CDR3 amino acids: CASSSTDRVQETQYF. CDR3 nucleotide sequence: TGTGCCAGCAGCTCCACGGACAGGGTGCAAGAGACCCAGTACTTC.

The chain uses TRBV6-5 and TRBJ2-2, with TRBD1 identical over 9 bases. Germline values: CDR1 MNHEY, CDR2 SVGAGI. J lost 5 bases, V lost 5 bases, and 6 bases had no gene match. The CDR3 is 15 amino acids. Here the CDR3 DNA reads TGTGCCAGCAGTATCGACAGGGGGGTAACCGGGGAGCTGTTTTTT. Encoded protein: CASSIDRGVTGELFF.

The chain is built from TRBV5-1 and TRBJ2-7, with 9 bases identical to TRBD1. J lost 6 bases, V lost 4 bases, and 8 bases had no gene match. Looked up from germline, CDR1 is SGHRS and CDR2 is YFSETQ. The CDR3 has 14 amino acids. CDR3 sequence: CASSTDRGPGEQYF. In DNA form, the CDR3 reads TGCGCCAGCAGCACGGACAGGGGTCCGGGCGAGCAGTACTTC.

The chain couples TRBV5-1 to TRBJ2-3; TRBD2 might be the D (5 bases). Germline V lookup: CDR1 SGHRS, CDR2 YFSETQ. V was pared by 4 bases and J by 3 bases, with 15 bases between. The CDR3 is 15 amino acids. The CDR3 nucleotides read TGCGCCAGCAGCCCCGCCGGGATCCTGACAGATACGCAGTATTTT. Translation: CASSPAGILTDTQYF.

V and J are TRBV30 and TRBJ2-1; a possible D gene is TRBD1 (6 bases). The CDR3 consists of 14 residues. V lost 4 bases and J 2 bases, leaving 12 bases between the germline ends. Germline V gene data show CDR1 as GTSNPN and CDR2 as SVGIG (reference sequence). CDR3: CAWKQGDTYNEQFF. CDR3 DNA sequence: TGTGCCTGGAAACAGGGCGATACCTACAATGAGCAGTTCTTC.

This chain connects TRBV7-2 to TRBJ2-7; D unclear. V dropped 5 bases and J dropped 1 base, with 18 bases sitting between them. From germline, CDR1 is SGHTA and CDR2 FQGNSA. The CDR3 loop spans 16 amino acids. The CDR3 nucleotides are TGTGCCAGCAGCCCCCCTTGGTCAGTAACGTCCTACGAGCAGTACTTC. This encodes CASSPPWSVTSYEQYF.

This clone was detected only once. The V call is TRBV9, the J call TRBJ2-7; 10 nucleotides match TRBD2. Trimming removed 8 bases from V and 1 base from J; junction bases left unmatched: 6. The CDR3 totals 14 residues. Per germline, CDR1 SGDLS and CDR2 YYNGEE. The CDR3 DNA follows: TGTGCCAGTGGAAAAGCGGGAGGGTCCTACGAGCAGTACTTC. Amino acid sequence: CASGKAGGSYEQYF.

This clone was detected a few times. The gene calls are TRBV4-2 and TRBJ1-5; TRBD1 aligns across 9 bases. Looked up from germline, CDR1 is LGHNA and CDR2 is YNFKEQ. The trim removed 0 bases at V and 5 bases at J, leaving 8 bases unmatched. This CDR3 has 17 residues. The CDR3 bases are TGTGCCAGCAGCCAAGATAGTGGACAGGGGTTGGATCAGCCCCAGCATTTT. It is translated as CASSQDSGQGLDQPQHF.

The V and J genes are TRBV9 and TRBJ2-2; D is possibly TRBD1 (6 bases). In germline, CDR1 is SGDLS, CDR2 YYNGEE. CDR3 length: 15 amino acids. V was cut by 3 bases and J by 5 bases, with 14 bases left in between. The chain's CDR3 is CASSAQGRGTGELFF. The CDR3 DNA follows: TGTGCCAGCAGCGCGCAGGGTAGGGGGACCGGGGAGCTGTTTTTT. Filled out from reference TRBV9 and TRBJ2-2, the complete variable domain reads DSGVTQTPKHLITATGQRVTLRCSPRSGDLSVYWYQQSLDQGLQFLIQYYNGEERAKGNILERFSAQQFPDLHSELNLSSLELGDSALYFCASSAQGRGTGELFFGEGSRLTVL.

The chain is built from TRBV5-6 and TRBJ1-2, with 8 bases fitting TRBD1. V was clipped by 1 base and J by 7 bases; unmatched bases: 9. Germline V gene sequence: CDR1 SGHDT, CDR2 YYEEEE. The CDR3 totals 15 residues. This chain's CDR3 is CASSLYPIGTGGYTF. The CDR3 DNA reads TGTGCCAGCAGCTTGTATCCCATTGGGACAGGTGGCTACACCTTC.

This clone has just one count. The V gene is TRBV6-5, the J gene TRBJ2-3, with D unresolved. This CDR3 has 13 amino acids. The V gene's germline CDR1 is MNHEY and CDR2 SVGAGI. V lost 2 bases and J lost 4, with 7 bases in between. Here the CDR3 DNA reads TGTGCCAGCAGTTACAGGAGTTCAGATACGCAGTATTTT. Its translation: CASSYRSSDTQYF.

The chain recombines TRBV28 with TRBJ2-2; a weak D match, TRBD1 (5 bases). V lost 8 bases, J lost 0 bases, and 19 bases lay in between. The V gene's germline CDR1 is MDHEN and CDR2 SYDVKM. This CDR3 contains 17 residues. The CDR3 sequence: CASGAGRLTPNTGELFF. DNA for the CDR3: TGTGCCAGCGGGGCTGGACGGCTCACTCCGAACACCGGGGAGCTGTTTTTT.

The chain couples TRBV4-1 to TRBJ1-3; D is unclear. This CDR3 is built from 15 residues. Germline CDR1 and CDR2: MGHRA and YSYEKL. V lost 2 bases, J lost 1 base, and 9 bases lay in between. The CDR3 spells CASSQPRVSGNTIYF. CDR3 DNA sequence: TGCGCCAGCAGCCAACCCCGGGTGTCTGGAAACACCATATATTTT.

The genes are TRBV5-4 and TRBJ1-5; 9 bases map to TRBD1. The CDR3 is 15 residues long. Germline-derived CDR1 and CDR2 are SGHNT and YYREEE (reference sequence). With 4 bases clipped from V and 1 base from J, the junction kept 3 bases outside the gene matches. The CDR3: CASSLDRGSNQPQHF. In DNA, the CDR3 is TGTGCCAGCAGCCTCGACAGGGGGAGCAATCAGCCCCAGCATTTT.

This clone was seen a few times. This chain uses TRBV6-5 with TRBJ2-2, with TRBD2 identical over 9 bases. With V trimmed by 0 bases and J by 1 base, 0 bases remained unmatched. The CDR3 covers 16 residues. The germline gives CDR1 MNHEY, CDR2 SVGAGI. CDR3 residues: CASSYSTSGNTGELFF. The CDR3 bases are TGTGCCAGCAGTTACTCGACTAGCGGGAACACCGGGGAGCTGTTTTTT.

The CDR3 nucleotides read TGTGCCAGCAGTTCCGCGGGACAGGCTAACTATGGCTACACCTTC. This codes for CASSSAGQANYGYTF. The chain links TRBV6-5 to TRBJ1-2, with 8 bases that match TRBD1. This CDR3 comprises 15 residues. Per the germline V gene, CDR1 is MNHEY and CDR2 is SVGAGI. The trim removed 4 bases at V and 0 bases at J, leaving 4 bases unmatched.

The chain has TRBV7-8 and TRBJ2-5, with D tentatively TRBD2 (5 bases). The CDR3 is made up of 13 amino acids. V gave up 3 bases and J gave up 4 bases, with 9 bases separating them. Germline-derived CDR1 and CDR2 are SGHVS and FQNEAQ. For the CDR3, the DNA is TGTGCCAGCAGCTTTAATCGGGGAGAGACCCAGTACTTC. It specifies CASSFNRGETQYF.

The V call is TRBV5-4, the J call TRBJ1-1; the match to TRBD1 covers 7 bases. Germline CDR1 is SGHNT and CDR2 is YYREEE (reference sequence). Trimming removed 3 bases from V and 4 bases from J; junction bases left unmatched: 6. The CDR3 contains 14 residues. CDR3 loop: CASSSTGEGTEAFF. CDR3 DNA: TGTGCCAGCAGCTCAACAGGGGAAGGCACTGAAGCTTTCTTT.

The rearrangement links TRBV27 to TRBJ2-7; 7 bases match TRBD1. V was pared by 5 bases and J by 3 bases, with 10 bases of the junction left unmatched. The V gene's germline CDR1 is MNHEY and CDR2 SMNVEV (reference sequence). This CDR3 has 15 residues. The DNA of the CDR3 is TGTGCCAGCAGTCCCGGGACAGACCCAATCTACGAGCAGTACTTC. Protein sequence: CASSPGTDPIYEQYF.

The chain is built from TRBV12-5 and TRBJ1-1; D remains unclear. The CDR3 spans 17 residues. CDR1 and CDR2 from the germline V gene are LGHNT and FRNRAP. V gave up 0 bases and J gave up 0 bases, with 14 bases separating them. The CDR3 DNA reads TGTGCTAGTGGTTTGGTATTGTCCGGTTCGATGAACACTGAAGCTTTCTTT. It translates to CASGLVLSGSMNTEAFF.

CDR3 in DNA: TGTGCCAGCAGCGGAGACAGGGCTGGAAACACCATATATTTT. It codes for CASSGDRAGNTIYF. The J gene is TRBJ1-3, the V gene TRBV11-1; the match to TRBD1 covers 7 bases. The V segment lost 5 bases and the J segment 2 bases; nucleotides outside the gene matches: 3. Germline assignment: CDR1 SGHAT and CDR2 FQDESV (reference sequence). CDR3 length equals 14 residues. Combining the CDR3 with reference TRBV11-1 and TRBJ1-3 gives the whole variable domain EAEVAQSPRYKITEKSQAVAFWCDPISGHATLYWYRQILGQGPELLVQFQDESVVDDSQLPKDRFSAERLKGVDSTLKIQPAELGDSAMYLCASSGDRAGNTIYFGEGSWLTVV.

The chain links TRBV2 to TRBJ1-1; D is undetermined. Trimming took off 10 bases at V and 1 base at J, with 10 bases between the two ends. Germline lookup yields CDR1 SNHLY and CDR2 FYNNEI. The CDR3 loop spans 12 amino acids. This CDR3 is CAIRLANTEAFF. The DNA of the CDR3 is TGTGCCATCCGACTGGCGAACACTGAAGCTTTCTTT. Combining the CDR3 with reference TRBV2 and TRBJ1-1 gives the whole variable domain EPEVTQTPSHQVTQMGQEVILRCVPISNHLYFYWYRQILGQKVEFLVSFYNNEISEKSEIFDDQFSVERPDGSNFTLKIRSTKLEDSAMYFCAIRLANTEAFFGQGTRLTVV.